The sequence of this TCR beta chain was determined in a study of blood T cell repertoires in COVID-19. Overall study: Collection of acute and convalescent COVID-19 samples took place in the United States, Italy and Spain. From T cells, B-cell-depleted T cells, or PBMCs came the material, which was cDNA or gDNA.

Germline CDR1 is KGHSH and CDR2 is LQKENI. V lost 2 bases to trimming and J lost 7 bases, with 6 bases between them. The CDR3 has 13 residues. Authors' analysis steps: Counts of nucleated cells, estimated from reference gene primer amplification, were obtained. Clones were read by immunoSEQ multiplex PCR, and TCRdb kept only the in-frame ones, dropping some. The V and J calls and the clone size are those of that table, but D and trimming were determined from the DNA. The sample includes about 290,000 clones, 80% to 90% of them seen just once. Sequenced input: peripheral blood. This chain connects TRBV18 to TRBJ1-6; D not certain. The receptor was derived from a woman in her thirties with active or convalescent COVID-19. CDR3 coding DNA: TGTGCCAGCTCACCAGAGCGGAATTCACCCCTCCACTTT. It specifies CASSPERNSPLHF.